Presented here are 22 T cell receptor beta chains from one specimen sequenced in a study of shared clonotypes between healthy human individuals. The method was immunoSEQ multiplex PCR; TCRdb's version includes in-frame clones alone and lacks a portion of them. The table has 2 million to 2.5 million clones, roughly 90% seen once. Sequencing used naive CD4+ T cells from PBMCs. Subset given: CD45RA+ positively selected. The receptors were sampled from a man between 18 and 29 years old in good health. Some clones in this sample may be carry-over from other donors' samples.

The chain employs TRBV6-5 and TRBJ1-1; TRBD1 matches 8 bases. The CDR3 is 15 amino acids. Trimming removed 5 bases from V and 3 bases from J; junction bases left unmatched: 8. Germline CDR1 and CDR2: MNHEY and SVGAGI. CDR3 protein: CASSTRTGWDTEAFF. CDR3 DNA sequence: TGTGCCAGCAGTACTAGGACAGGGTGGGACACTGAAGCTTTCTTT.

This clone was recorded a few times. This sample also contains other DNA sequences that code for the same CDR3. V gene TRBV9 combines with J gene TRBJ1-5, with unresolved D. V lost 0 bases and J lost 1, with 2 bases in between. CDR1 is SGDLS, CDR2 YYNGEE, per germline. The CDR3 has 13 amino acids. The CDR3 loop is CASSVGSNQPQHF. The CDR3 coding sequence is TGTGCCAGCAGCGTAGGGAGCAATCAGCCCCAGCATTTT.

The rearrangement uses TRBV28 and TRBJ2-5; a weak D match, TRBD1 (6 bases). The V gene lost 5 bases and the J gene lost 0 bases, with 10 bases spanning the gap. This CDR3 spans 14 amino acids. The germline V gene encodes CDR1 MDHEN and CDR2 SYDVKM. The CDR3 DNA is TGTGCCAGCAGTCGGACAGTCTACCAAGAGACCCAGTACTTC. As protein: CASSRTVYQETQYF.

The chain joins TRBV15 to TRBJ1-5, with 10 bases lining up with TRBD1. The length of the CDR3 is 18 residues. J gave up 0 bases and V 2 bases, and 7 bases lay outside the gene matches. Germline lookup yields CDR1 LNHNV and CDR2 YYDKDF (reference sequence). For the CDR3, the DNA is TGTGCCACCAGCAGACCTGACAGGGGGCCAAATAGCAATCAGCCCCAGCATTTT. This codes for CATSRPDRGPNSNQPQHF. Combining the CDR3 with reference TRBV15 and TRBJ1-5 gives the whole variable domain DAMVIQNPRYQVTQFGKPVTLSCSQTLNHNVMYWYQQKSSQAPKLLFHYYDKDFNNEADTPDNFQSRRPNTSFCFLDIRSPGLGDTAMYLCATSRPDRGPNSNQPQHFGDGTRLSIL.

CDR3 region: CASSLKGGSYEQYF. In DNA form, the CDR3 reads TGTGCCAGCAGCTTAAAGGGCGGGAGCTACGAGCAGTACTTC. The chain has TRBV7-3 and TRBJ2-7; TRBD2 matches 7 bases. The CDR3 length is 14 residues. J was trimmed by 3 bases and V by 1 base; bases with no gene match: 3. Germline values: CDR1 SGHTA, CDR2 FQGTGA.

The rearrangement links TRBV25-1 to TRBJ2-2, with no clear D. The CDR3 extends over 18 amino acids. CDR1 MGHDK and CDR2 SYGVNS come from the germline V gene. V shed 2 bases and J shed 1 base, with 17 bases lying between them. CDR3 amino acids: CASSEKSRVLMNTGELFF. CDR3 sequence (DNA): TGTGCCAGCAGTGAAAAATCTAGGGTACTCATGAACACCGGGGAGCTGTTTTTT.

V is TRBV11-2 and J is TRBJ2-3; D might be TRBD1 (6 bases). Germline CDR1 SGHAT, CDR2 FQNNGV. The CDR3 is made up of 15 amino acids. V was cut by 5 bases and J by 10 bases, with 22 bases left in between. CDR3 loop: CASSVYAANPGAQYF. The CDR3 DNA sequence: TGTGCCAGCAGCGTGTACGCCGCAAACCCAGGGGCGCAGTATTTT.

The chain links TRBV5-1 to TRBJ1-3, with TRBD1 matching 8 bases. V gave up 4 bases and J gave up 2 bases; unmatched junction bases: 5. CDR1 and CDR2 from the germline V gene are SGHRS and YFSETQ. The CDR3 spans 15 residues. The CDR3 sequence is CASSTGQGAGNTIYF. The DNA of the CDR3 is TGCGCCAGCAGCACTGGACAGGGCGCTGGAAACACCATATATTTT.

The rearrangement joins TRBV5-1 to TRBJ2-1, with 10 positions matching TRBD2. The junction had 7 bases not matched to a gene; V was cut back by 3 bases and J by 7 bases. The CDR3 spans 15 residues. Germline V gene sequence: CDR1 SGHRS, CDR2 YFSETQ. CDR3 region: CASSSPAGGPNEQFF. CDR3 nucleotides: TGCGCCAGCAGCTCCCCAGCGGGAGGGCCTAATGAGCAGTTCTTC.

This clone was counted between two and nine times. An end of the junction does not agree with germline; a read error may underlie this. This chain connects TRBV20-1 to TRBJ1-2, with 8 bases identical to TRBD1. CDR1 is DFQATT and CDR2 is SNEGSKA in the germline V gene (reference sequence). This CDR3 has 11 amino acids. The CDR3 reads CSARHWTGRAF. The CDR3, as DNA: TGCAGTGCTCGACACTGGACAGGGCGTGCCTTC.

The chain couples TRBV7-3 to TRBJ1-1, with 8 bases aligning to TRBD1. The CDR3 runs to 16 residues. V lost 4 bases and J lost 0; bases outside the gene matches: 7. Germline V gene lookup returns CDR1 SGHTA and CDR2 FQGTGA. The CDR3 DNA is TGTGCCAGCAGCTCCACAGGGGGGTTCATGAACACTGAAGCTTTCTTT. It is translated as CASSSTGGFMNTEAFF.

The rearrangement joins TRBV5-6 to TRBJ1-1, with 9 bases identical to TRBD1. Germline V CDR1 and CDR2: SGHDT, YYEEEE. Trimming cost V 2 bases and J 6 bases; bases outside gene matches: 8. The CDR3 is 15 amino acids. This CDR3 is CASSFITGGRSEAFF. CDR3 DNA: TGTGCCAGCAGCTTTATCACAGGGGGCCGGTCTGAAGCTTTCTTT.

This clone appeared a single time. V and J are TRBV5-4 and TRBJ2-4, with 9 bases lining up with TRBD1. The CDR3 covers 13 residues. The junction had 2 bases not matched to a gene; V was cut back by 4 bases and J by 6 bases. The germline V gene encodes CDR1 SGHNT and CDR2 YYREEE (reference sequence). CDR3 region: CASSTDRGNIQYF. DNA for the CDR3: TGTGCCAGCAGCACGGACAGGGGAAACATTCAGTACTTC.

Here the CDR3 DNA reads TGTGCCAGCAGTTACGACCGGGACAGGGGGGGCTACACCTTC. Encoded protein: CASSYDRDRGGYTF. The V and J genes are TRBV6-5 and TRBJ1-2; TRBD1 matches at 11 bases. The germline V gene has CDR1 MNHEY and CDR2 SVGAGI. The V segment lost 2 bases and the J segment 8 bases; nucleotides outside the gene matches: 4. This CDR3 is built from 14 residues.

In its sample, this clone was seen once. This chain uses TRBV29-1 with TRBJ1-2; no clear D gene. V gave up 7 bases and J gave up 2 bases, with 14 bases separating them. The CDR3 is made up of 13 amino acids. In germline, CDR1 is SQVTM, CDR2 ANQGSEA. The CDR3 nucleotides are TGCAGCGCCGCCGGAACAAGGAACTATGGCTACACCTTC. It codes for CSAAGTRNYGYTF.

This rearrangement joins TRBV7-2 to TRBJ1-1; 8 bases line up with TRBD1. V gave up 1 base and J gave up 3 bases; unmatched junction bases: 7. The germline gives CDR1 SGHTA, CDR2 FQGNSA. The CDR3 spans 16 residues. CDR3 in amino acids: CASSLDRGIIYTEAFF. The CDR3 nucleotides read TGTGCCAGCAGCTTAGACAGGGGGATAATCTACACTGAAGCTTTCTTT.

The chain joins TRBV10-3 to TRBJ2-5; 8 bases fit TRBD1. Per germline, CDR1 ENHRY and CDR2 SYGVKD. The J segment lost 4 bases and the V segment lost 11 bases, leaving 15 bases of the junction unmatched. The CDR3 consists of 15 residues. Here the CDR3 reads CAASEGQGAGETQYF. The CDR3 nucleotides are TGTGCCGCCAGTGAAGGGCAGGGGGCGGGAGAGACCCAGTACTTC.

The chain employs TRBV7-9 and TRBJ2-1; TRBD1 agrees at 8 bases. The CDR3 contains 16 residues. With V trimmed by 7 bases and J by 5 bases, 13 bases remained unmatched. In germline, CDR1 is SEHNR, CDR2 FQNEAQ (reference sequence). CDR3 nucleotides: TGTGCCAGCATCACGGTGGGGACAGGTGGAAACAATGAGCAGTTCTTC. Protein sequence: CASITVGTGGNNEQFF.

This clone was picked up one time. The CDR3 DNA is TGCAGCGTTGACCCGGAACAGGGTATGGTGCTCCAAGAGACCCAGTACTTC. Translating gives CSVDPEQGMVLQETQYF. The chain employs TRBV29-1 and TRBJ2-5; D is perhaps TRBD1 (6 bases). The germline V and J ends were trimmed by 3 bases and 1 base, with 21 bases remaining between them. CDR1 and CDR2 from the germline V gene are SQVTM and ANQGSEA. CDR3 length: 17 amino acids.

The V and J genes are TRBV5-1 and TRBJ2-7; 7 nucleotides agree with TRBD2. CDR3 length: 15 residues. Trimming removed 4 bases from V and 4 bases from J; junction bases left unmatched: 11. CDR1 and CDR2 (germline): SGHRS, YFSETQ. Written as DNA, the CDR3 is TGCGCCAGCAGCGCGTCTTTAGCGGGTGGTTACGAGCAGTACTTC. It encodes CASSASLAGGYEQYF.

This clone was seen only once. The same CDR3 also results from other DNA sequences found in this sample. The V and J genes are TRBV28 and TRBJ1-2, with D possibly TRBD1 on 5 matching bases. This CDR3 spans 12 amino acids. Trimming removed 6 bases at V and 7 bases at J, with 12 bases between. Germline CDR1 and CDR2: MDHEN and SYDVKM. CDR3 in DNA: TGTGCCAGCAGCCTCCTTGGGGGTGGCTACACCTTC. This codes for CASSLLGGGYTF.

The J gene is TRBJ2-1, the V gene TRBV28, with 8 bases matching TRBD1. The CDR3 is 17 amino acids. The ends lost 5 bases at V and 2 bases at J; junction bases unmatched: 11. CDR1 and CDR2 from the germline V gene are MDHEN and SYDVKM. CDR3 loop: CASSTPAGQGPYNEQFF. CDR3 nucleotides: TGTGCCAGCAGTACCCCAGCCGGACAGGGCCCCTACAATGAGCAGTTCTTC.